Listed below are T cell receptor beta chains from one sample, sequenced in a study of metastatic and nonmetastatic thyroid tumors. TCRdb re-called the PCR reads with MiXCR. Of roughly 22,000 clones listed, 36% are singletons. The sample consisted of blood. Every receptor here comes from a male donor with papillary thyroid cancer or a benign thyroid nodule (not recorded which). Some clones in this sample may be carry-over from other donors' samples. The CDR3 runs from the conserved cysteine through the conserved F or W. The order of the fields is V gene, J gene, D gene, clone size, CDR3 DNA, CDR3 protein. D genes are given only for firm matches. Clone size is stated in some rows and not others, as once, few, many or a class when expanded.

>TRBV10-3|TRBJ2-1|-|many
TGTGCCATCAGTGAGACGGGCAGGGGATCCTACAATGAGCAGTTCTTC
CAISETGRGSYNEQFF
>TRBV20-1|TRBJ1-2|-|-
TGCAGTGCTAGAGATTCCCGGACAGCCCCTCCAGGAGGCTACACCTTC
CSARDSRTAPPGGYTF
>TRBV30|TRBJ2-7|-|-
TGTGCCTGGAGTGCAGGGTCCTACGAGCAGTACTTC
CAWSAGSYEQYF
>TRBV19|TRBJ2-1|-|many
TGTGCCAGTAGCCCCGGGACCACTTTCCGGTTCTTC
CASSPGTTFRFF
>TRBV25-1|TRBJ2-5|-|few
TGTGCCAGCTCTGGGCTTGGGACCCAGTACTTC
CASSGLGTQYF
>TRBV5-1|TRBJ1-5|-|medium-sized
TGCGCCAGCAGCTTGGGTCCCATTAATCAGCCCCAGCATTTT
CASSLGPINQPQHF
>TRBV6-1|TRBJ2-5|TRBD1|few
TGTGCCAGTCATAGGACAGGGAGACAAGAGACCCAGTACTTC
CASHRTGRQETQYF
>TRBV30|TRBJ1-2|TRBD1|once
TGTGCCTGGAGTTGGGCAGGGGGCTACTATGGCTACACCTTC
CAWSWAGGYYGYTF
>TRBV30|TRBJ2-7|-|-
TGTGCCTCTAAAGGTCTCCTTGCTTACGAGCAGTACTTC
CASKGLLAYEQYF
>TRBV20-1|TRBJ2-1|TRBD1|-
TGCAGTGCCCCATCCGGACAGGGGCTCTCCTACAATGAGCAGTTCTTC
CSAPSGQGLSYNEQFF
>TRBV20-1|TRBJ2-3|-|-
TGCAGTGCTAGAGAGGGAGCGGGCACAGATACGCAGTATTTT
CSAREGAGTDTQYF
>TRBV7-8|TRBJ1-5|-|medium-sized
TGTGCCAGCACGGAGACGAGGGAACCCCCCTTTGAAAGCAATCAGCCCCAGCATTTT
CASTETREPPFESNQPQHF
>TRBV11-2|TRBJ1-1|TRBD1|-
TGTGCCAGCACCACGACAGGGGCAAACACTGAAGCTTTCTTT
CASTTTGANTEAFF
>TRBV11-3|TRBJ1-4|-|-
TGTGCCAGCAGCTCCGCGACCGAAAATGAAAAACTGTTTTTT
CASSSATENEKLFF
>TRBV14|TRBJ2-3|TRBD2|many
TGTGCCAGCAGCCAAGGAAGGACTAGAATCACAGATACGCAGTATTTT
CASSQGRTRITDTQYF
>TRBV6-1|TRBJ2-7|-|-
TGTGCCAGCGGCCTCCTAGCCGATACCTACGAGCAGTACTTC
CASGLLADTYEQYF
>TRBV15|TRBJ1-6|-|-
TGTGCCACCAGCAGAGATCCGGTTGCCCGGCTGTATTCACCCCTCCACTTT
CATSRDPVARLYSPLHF